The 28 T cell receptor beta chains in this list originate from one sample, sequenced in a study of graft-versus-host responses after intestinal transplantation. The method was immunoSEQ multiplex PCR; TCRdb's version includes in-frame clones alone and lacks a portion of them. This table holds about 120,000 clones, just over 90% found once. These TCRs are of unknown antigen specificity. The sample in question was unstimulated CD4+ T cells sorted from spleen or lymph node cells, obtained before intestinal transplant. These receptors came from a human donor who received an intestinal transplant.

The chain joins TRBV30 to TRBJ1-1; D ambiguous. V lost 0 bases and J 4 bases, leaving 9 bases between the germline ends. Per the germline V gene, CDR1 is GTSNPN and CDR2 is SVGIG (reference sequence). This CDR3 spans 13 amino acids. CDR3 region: CAWSVGGGTEAFF. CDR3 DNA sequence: TGTGCCTGGAGTGTGGGAGGAGGCACTGAAGCTTTCTTT.

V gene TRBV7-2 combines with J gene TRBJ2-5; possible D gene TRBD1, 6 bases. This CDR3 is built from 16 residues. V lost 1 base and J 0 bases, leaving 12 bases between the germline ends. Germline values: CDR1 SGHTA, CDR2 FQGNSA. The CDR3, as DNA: TGTGCCAGCAGCTTAGTGGGTCAGGGGTACCAAGAGACCCAGTACTTC. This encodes CASSLVGQGYQETQYF.

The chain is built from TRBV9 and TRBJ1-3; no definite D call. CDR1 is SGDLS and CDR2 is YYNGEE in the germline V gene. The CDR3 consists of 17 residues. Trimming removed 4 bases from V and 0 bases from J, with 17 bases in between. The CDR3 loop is CASSNSPAAVSGNTIYF. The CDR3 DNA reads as TGTGCCAGCAGCAATTCCCCGGCGGCAGTCTCTGGAAACACCATATATTTT.

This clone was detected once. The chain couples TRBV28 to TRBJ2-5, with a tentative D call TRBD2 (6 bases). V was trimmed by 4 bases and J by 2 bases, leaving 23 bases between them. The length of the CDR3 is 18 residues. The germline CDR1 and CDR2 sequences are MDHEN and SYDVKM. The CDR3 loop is CASSSYGLGAGLQETQYF. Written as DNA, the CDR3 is TGTGCCAGCAGTTCATATGGTTTAGGGGCGGGGCTTCAAGAGACCCAGTACTTC.

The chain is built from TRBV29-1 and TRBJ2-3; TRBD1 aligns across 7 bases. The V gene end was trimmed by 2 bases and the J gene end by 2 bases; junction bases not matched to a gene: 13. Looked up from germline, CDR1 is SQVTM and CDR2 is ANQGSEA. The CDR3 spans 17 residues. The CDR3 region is CSVERRAMGQITDTQYF. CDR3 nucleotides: TGCAGCGTTGAACGGCGGGCGATGGGACAGATCACAGATACGCAGTATTTT.

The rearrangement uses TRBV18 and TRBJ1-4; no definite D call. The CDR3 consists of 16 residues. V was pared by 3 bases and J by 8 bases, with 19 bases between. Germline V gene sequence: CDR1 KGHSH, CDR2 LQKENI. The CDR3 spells CASSPNLGSPLEKLFF. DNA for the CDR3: TGTGCCAGCTCACCCAATCTAGGCAGCCCCTTGGAAAAACTGTTTTTT.

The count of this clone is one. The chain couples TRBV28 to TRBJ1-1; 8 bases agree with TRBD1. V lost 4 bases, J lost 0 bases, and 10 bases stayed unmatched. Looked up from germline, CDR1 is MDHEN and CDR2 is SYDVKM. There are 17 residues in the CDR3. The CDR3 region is CASSSRDRTPMNTEAFF. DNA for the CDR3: TGTGCCAGCAGTTCTCGGGACAGGACTCCCATGAACACTGAAGCTTTCTTT.

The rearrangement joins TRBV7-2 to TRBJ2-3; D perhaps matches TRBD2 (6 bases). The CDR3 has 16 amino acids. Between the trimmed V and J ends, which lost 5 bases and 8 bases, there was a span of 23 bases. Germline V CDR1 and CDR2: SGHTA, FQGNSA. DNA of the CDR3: TGTGCCAGCAGCCCACAAGGGCGGAGGGGATCGGGTACGCAGTATTTT. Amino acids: CASSPQGRRGSGTQYF.

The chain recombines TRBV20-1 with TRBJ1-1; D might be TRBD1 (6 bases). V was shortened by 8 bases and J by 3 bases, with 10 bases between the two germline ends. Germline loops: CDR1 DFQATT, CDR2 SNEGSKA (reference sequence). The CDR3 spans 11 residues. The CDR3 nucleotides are TGCAGTCCGCGGGGGCACACTGAAGCTTTCTTT. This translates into CSPRGHTEAFF.

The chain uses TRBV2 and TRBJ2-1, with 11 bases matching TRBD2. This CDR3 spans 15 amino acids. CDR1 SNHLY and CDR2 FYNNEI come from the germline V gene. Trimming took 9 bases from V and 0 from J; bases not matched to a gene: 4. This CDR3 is CARGTSGSSYNEQFF. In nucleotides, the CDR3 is TGTGCCAGGGGGACTAGCGGTAGCTCCTACAATGAGCAGTTCTTC.

CDR3 region: CASSLGRAREKLFF. CDR3 coding DNA: TGTGCCAGCAGCTTAGGGCGGGCTAGGGAAAAACTGTTTTTT. J is TRBJ1-4 and V is TRBV7-9; no reliable D call. Trimming shortened V by 1 base and J by 8 bases, and 11 bases separated the two germline ends. The CDR3 is made up of 14 amino acids. Germline V gene lookup returns CDR1 SEHNR and CDR2 FQNEAQ (reference sequence). Drawing the rest from reference TRBV7-9 and TRBJ1-4, the complete variable domain is DTGVSQNPRHKITKRGQNVTFRCDPISEHNRLYWYRQTLGQGPEFLTYFQNEAQLEKSRLLSDRFSAERPKGSFSTLEIQRTEQGDSAMYLCASSLGRAREKLFFGSGTQLSVL.

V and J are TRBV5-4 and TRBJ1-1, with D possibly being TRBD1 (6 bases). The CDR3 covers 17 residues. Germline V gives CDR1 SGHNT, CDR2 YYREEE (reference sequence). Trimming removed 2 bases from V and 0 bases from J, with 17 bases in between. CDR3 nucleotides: TGTGCCAGCAGCTTTAGGGGCCAGGGGTTATTGAACACTGAAGCTTTCTTT. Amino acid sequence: CASSFRGQGLLNTEAFF.

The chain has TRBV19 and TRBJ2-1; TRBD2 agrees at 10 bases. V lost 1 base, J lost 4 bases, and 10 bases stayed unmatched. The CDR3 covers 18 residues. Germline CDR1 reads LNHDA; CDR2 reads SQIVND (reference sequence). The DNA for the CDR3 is TGTGCCAGTAGTATAGTCCCAGCGGGAGGGCTAGGTTACAATGAGCAGTTCTTC. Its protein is CASSIVPAGGLGYNEQFF.

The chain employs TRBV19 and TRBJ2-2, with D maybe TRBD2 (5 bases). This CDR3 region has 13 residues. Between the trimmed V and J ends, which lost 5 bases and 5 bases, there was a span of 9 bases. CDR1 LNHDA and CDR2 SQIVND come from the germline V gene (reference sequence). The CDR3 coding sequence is TGTGCCAGTAGTGTATGGAGGACCGGGGAGCTGTTTTTT. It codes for CASSVWRTGELFF.

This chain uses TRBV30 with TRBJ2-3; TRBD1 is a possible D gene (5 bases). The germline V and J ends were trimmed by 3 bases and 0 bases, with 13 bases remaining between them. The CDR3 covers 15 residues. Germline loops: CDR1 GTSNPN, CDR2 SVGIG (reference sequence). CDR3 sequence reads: CAWSRQITSTDTQYF. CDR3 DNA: TGTGCCTGGAGCCGACAGATAACTAGCACAGATACGCAGTATTTT. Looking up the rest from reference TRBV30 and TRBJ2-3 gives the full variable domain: SQTIHQWPATLVQPVGSPLSLECTVEGTSNPNLYWYRQAAGRGLQLLFYSVGIGQISSEVPQNLSASRPQDRQFILSSKKLLLSDSGFYLCAWSRQITSTDTQYFGPGTRLTVL.

The CDR3 nucleotides are TGTGCCAGCAGGTGGGCTAGCGGGACTTACGAGCAGTACTTC. Translating it yields CASRWASGTYEQYF. The rearrangement links TRBV28 to TRBJ2-7, with 9 positions matching TRBD2. Germline V lookup: CDR1 MDHEN, CDR2 SYDVKM. V dropped 6 bases and J dropped 4; count of bases not matched to a gene: 7. This CDR3 has 14 residues. Looking up the rest from reference TRBV28 and TRBJ2-7 gives the full variable domain: DVKVTQSSRYLVKRTGEKVFLECVQDMDHENMFWYRQDPGLGLRLIYFSYDVKMKEKGDIPEGYSVSREKKERFSLILESASTNQTSMYLCASRWASGTYEQYFGPGTRLTVT.

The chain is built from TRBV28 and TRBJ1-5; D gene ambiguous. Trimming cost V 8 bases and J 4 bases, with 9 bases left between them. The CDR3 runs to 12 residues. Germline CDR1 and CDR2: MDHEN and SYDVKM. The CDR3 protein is CASGPGNQPQHF. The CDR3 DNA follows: TGTGCCAGCGGTCCGGGGAATCAGCCCCAGCATTTT.

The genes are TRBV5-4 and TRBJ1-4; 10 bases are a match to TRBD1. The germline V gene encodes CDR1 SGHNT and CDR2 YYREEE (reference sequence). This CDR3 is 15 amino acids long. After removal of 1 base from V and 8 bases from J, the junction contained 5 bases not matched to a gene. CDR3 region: CASSLSGQGSEKLFF. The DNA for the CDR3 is TGTGCCAGCAGCTTGTCGGGACAGGGGTCGGAAAAACTGTTTTTT.

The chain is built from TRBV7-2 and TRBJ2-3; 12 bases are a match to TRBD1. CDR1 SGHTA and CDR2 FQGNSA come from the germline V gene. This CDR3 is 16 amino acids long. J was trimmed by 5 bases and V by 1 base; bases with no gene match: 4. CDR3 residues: CASSLGDRGLGDTQYF. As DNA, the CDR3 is TGTGCCAGCAGCTTAGGGGACAGGGGGCTCGGAGATACGCAGTATTTT.

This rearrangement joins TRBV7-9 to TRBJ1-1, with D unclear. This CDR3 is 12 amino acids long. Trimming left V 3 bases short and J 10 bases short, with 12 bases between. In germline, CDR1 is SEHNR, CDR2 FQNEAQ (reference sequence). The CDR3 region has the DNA TGTGCCAGCAGCTTTGGTCTGCGGGTAGCTTTCTTT. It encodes CASSFGLRVAFF.

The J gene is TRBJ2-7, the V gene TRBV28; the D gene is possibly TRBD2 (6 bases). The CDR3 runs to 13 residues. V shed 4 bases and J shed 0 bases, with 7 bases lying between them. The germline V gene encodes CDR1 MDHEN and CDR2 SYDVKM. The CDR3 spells CASSSGASYEQYF. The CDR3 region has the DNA TGTGCCAGCAGTTCGGGAGCCTCCTACGAGCAGTACTTC.

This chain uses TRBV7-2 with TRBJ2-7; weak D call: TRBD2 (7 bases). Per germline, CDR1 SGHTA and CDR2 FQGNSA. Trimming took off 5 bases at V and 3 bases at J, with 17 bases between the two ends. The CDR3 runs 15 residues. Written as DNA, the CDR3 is TGTGCCAGCAGCCCCTTTTCGGGGGGCAACTACGAGCAGTACTTC. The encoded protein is CASSPFSGGNYEQYF.

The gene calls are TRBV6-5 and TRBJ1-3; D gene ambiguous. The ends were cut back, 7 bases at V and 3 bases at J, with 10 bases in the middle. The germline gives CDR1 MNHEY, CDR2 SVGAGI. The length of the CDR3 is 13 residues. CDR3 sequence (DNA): TGTGCCAGCACCAACGGGGTTGGAAACACCATATATTTT. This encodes CASTNGVGNTIYF.

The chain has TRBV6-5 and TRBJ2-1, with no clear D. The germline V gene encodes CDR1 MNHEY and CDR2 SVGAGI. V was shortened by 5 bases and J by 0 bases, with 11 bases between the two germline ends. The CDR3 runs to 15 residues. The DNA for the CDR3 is TGTGCCAGCAGTATTCATGTGAGCTCCTACAATGAGCAGTTCTTC. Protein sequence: CASSIHVSSYNEQFF.

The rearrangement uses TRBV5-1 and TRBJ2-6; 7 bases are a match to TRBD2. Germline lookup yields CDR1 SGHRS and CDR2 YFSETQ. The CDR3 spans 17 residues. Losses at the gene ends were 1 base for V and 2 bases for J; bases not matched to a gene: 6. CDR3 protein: CASSLMTSRAGANVLTF. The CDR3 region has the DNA TGCGCCAGCAGCTTGATGACTAGCAGAGCTGGGGCCAACGTCCTGACTTTC.

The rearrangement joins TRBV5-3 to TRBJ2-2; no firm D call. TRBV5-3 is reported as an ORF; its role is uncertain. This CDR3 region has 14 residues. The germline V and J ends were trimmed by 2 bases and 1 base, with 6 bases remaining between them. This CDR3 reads CARSFVENTGELFF. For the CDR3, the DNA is TGTGCCAGAAGCTTCGTAGAGAACACCGGGGAGCTGTTTTTT.

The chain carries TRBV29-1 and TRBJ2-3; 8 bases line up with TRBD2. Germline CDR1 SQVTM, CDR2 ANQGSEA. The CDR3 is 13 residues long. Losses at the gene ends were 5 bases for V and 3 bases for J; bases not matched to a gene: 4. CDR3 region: CSVKGLVTDTQYF. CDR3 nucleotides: TGCAGCGTTAAGGGACTAGTGACAGATACGCAGTATTTT.

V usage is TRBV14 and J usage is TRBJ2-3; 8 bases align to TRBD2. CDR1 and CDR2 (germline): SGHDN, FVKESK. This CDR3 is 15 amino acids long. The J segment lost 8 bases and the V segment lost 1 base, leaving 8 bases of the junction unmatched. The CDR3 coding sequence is TGTGCCAGCAGCCAAGTGCCGGGGGGGGTTGGTACGCAGTATTTT. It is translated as CASSQVPGGVGTQYF.